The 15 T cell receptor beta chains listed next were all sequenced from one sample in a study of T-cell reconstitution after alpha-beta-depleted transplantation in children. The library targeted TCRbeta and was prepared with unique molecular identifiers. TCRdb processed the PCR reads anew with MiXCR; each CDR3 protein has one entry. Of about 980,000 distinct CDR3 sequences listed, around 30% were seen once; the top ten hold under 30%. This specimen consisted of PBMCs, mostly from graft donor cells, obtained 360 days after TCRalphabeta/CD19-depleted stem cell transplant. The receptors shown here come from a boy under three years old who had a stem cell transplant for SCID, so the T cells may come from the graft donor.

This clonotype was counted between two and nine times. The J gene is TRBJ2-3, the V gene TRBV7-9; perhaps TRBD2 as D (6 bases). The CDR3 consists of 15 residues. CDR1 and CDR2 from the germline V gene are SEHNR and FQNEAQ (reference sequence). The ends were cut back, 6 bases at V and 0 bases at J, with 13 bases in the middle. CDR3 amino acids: CASSRPGTSTDTQYF. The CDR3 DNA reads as TGTGCCAGCAGTCGGCCGGGGACTAGCACAGATACGCAGTATTTT.

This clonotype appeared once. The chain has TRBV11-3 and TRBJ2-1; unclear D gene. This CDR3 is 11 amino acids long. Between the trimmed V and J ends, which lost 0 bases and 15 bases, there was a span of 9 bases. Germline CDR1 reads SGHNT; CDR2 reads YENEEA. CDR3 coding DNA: TGTGCCAGCAGCTTAGATTCCCGGGTGTTCTTC. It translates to CASSLDSRVFF.

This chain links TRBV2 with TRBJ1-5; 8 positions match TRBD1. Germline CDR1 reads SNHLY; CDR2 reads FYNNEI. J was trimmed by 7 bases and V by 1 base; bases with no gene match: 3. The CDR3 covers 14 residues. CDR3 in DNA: TGTGCCAGCAGTGAAGGGCCAGGGGGCCAGCCCCAGCATTTT. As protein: CASSEGPGGQPQHF.

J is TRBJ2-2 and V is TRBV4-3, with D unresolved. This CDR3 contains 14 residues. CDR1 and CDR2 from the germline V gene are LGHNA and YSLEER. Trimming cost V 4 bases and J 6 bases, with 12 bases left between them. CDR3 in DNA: TGCGCCAGCAGCCCAGAGTCAAGTTCCGGGGAGCTGTTTTTT. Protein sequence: CASSPESSSGELFF.

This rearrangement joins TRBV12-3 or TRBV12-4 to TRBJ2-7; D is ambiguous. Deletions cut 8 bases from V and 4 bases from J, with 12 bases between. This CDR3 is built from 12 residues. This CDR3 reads CASASHPYEQYF. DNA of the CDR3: TGTGCCAGCGCCTCCCATCCTTACGAGCAGTACTTC.

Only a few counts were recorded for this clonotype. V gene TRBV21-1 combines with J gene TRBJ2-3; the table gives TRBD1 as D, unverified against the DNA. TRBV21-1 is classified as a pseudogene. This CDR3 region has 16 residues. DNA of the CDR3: TGTGCCAGCAGCATTCGACAGGGGGCTAGGGGAGATACGCAGTATTTT. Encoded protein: CASSIRQGARGDTQYF.

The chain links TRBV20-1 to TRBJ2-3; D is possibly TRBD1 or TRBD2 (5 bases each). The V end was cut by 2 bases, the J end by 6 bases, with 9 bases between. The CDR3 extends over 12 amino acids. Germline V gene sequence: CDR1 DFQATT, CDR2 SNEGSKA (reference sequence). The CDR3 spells CSARNGTDTQYF. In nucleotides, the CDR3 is TGCAGTGCTAGAAACGGGACGGATACGCAGTATTTT.

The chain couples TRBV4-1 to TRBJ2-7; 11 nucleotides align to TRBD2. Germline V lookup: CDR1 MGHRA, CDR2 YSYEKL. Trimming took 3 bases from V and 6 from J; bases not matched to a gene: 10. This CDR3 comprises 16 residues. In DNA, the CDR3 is TGCGCCAGCAGCCAGATGCCCCCTGGACTAGCGGGCGAGCAGTACTTC. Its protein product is CASSQMPPGLAGEQYF.

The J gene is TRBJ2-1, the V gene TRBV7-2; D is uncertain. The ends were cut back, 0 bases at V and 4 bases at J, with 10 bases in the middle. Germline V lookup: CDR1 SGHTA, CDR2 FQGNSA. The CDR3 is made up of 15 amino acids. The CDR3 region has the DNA TGTGCCAGCAGCTTAGCAGGACCAAGGTACAATGAGCAGTTCTTC. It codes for CASSLAGPRYNEQFF.

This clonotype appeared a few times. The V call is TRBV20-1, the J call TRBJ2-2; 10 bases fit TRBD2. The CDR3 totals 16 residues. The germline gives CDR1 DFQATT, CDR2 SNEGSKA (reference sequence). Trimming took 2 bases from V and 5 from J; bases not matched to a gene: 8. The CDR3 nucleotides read TGCAGTGCTAGATCGAGACTAGCGGGTCTAACCGGGGAGCTGTTTTTT. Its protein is CSARSRLAGLTGELFF.

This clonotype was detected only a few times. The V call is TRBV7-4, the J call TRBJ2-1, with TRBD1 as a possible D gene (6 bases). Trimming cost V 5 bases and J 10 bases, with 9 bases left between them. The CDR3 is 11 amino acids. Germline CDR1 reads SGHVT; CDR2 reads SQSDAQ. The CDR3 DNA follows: TGTGCCAGCAGCCAGGACAGCGAGCAGTTCTTC. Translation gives CASSQDSEQFF.

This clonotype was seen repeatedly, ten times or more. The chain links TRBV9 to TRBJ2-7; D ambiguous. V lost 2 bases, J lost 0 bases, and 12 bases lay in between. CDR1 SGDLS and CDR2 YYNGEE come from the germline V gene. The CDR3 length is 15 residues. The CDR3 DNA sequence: TGTGCCAGCAGCGTCGACGGTGCAAGCTCCTACGAGCAGTACTTC. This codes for CASSVDGASSYEQYF.

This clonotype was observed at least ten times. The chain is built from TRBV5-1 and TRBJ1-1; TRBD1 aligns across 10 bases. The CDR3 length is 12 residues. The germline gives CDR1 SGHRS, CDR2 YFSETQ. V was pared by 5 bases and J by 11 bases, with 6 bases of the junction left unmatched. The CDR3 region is CASRVDRGWAFF. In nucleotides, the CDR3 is TGCGCCAGCAGGGTGGACAGGGGGTGGGCTTTCTTT.

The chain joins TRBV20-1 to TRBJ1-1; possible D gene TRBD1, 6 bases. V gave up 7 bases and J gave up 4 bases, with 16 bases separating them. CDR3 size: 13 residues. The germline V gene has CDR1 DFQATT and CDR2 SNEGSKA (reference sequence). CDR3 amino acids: CSEKTGWGTEAFF. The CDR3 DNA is TGCAGTGAAAAAACAGGGTGGGGCACTGAAGCTTTCTTT.

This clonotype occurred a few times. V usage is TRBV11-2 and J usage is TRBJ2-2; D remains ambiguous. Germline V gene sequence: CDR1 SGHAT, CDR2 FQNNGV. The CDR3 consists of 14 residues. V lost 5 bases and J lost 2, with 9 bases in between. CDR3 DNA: TGTGCCAGCAGCCTACCACTCAACACCGGGGAGCTGTTTTTT. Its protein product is CASSLPLNTGELFF.